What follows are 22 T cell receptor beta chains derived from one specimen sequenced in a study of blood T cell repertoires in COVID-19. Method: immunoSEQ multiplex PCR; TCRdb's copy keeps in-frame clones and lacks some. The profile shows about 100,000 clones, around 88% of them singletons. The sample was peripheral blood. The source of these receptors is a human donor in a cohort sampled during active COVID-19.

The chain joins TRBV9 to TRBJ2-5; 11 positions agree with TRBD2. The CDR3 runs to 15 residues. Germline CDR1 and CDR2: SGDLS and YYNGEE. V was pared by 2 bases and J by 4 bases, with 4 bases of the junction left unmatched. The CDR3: CASSVDSGRGETQYF. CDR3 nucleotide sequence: TGTGCCAGCAGCGTGGATAGCGGGAGGGGAGAGACCCAGTACTTC.

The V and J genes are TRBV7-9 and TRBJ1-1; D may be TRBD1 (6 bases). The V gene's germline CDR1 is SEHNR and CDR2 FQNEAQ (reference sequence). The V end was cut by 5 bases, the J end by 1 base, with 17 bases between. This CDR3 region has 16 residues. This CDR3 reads CASSDHPRGPNTEAFF. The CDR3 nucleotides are TGTGCCAGCAGCGACCATCCCAGGGGACCGAACACTGAAGCTTTCTTT.

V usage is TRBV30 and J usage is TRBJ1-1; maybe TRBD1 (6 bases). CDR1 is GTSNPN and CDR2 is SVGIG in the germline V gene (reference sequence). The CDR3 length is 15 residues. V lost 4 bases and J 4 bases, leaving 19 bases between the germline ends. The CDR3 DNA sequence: TGTGCCTGGAAAATGGGGGGGGCGGGAGGCACTGAAGCTTTCTTT. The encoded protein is CAWKMGGAGGTEAFF.

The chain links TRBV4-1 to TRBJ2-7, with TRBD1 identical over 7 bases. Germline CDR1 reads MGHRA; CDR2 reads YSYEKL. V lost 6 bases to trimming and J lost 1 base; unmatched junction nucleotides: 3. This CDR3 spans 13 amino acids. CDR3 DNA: TGCGCCAGCAGTTCGACAGGGTCCTACGAGCAGTACTTC. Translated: CASSSTGSYEQYF.

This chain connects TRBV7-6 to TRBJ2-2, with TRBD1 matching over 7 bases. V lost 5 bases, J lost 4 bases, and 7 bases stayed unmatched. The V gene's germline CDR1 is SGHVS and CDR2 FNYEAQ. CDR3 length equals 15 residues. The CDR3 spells CASSARDRATGELFF. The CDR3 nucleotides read TGTGCCAGCAGCGCCCGGGACAGAGCCACCGGGGAGCTGTTTTTT.

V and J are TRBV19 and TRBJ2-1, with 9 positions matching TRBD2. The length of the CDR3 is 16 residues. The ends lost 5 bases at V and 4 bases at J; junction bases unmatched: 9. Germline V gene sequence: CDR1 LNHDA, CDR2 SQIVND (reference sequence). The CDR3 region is CASSCPPSGDYNEQFF. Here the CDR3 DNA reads TGTGCCAGTAGTTGCCCCCCTAGCGGGGATTACAATGAGCAGTTCTTC. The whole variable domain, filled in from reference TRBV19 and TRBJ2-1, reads DGGITQSPKYLFRKEGQNVTLSCEQNLNHDAMYWYRQDPGQGLRLIYYSQIVNDFQKGDIAEGYSVSREKKESFPLTVTSAQKNPTAFYLCASSCPPSGDYNEQFFGPGTRLTVL.

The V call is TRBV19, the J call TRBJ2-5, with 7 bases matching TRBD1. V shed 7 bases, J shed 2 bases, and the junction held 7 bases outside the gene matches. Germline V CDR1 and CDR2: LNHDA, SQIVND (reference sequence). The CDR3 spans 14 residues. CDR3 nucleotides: TGTGCCAGTAATGGGGGCAGGGGGCAAGAGACCCAGTACTTC. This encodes CASNGGRGQETQYF.

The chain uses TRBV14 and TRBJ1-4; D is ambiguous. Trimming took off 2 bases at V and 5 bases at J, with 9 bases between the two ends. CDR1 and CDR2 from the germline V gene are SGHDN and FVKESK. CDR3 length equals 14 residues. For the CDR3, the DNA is TGTGCCAGCAGCCAACCGAGCCGAAATGAAAAACTGTTTTTT. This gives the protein CASSQPSRNEKLFF.

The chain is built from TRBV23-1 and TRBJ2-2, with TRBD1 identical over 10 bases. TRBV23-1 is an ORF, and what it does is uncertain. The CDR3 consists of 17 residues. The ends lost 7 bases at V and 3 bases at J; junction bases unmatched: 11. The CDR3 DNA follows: TGCGCCAGCAAGGGGACAGGGGTATCGGCGGACACCGGGGAGCTGTTTTTT. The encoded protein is CASKGTGVSADTGELFF.

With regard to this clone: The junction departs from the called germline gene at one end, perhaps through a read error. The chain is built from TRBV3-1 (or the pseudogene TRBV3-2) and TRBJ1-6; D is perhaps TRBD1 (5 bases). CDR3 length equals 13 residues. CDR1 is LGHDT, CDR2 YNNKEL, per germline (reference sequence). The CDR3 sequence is CASSQGDFSPLHF. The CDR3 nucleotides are TGTGCCAGCAGTCAAGGGGACTTTTCACCCCTCCACTTT.

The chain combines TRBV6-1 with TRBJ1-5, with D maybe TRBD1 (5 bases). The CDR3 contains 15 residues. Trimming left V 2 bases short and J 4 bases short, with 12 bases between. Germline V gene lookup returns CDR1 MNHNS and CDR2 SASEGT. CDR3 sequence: CASSEYAAGNQPQHF. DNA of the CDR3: TGTGCCAGCAGTGAATATGCGGCAGGGAATCAGCCCCAGCATTTT.

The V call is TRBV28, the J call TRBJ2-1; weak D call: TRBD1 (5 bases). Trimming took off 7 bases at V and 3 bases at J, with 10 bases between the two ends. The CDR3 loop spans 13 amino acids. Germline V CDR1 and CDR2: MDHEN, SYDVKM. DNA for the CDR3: TGTGCCAGCAAAAGGGGCAACTACAATGAGCAGTTCTTC. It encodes CASKRGNYNEQFF.

CDR3 sequence (DNA): TGTGCCAGCAGCCGCAAAGCGGATACCTCCTACGAGCAGTACTTC. As protein: CASSRKADTSYEQYF. The chain couples TRBV28 to TRBJ2-7, with a tentative D call TRBD2 (5 bases). The CDR3 is made up of 15 amino acids. Trimming shortened V by 6 bases and J by 0 bases, and 15 bases separated the two germline ends. CDR1 is MDHEN, CDR2 SYDVKM, per germline. The full variable domain, completed using reference TRBV28 and TRBJ2-7, is DVKVTQSSRYLVKRTGEKVFLECVQDMDHENMFWYRQDPGLGLRLIYFSYDVKMKEKGDIPEGYSVSREKKERFSLILESASTNQTSMYLCASSRKADTSYEQYFGPGTRLTVT.

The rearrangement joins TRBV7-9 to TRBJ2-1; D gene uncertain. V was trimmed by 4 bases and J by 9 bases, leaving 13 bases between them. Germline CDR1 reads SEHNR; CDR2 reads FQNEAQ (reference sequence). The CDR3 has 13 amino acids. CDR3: CASSSNWASEQFF. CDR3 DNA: TGTGCCAGCAGCTCGAATTGGGCCAGTGAGCAGTTCTTC.

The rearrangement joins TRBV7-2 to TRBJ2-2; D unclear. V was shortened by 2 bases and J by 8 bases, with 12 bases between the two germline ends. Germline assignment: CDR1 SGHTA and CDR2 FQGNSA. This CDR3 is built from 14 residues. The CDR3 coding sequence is TGTGCCAGCAGCTTAAATCAAATACTAGGGGAGCTGTTTTTT. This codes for CASSLNQILGELFF.

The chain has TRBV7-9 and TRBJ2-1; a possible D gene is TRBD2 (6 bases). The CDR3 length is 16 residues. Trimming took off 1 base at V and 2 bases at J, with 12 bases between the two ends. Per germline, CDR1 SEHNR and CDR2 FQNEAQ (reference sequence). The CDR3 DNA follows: TGTGCCAGCAGCTTAGGAAGCGCGGGGACCTACAATGAGCAGTTCTTC. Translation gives CASSLGSAGTYNEQFF.

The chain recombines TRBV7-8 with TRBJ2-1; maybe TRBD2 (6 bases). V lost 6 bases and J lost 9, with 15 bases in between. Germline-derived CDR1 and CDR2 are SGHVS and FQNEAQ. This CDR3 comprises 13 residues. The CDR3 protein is CASRFEVGLEQFF. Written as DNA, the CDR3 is TGTGCCAGCAGATTCGAAGTGGGACTTGAGCAGTTCTTC.

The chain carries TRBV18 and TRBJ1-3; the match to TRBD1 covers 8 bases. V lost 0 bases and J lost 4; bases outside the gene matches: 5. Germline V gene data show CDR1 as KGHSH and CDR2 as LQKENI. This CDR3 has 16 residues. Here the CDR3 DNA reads TGTGCCAGCTCACCACCGCAGACAGGGGTAGGAAACACCATATATTTT. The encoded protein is CASSPPQTGVGNTIYF.

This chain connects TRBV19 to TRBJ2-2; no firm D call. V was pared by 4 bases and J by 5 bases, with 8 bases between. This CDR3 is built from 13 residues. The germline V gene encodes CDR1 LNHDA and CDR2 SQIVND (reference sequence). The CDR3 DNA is TGTGCCAGTAGTAGGCCGTTGACCGGGGAGCTGTTTTTT. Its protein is CASSRPLTGELFF.

The CDR3 nucleotides read TGTGCCAGCAGCTTACAGGGTTATAATTCACCCCTCCACTTT. Protein: CASSLQGYNSPLHF. The gene calls are TRBV7-8 and TRBJ1-6; a possible D gene is TRBD1 (5 bases). Germline CDR1 and CDR2: SGHVS and FQNEAQ. Between the trimmed V and J ends, which lost 2 bases and 4 bases, there was a span of 6 bases. This CDR3 has 14 amino acids.

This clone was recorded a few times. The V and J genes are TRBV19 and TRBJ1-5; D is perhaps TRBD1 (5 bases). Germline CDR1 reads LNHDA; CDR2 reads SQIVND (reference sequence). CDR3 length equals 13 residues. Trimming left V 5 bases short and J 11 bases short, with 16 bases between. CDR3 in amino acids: CASSVGQFRTQHF. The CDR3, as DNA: TGTGCCAGTAGTGTCGGACAATTCAGGACCCAGCATTTT.

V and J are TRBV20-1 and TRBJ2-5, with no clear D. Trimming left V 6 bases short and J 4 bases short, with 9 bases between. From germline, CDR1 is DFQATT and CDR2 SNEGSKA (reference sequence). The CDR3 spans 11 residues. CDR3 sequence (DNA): TGCAGTGCCCTTTTATCAGAGACCCAGTACTTC. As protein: CSALLSETQYF.